A selection of T cell receptor beta chains follows, all from one sample in a study of blood T cells in healthy people across ages. TCRdb itself ran the 5' RACE reads through MiXCR, one entry per CDR3 protein. The sample includes approximately 580,000 distinct CDR3 sequences, 24% of them seen just once. The same sample was also used in a study of T cells of mothers and their children.

Input material: blood. All receptors come from a boy younger than 18 in good health. CDR3s include the opening cysteine and the closing phenylalanine or tryptophan. A D gene is named only where the DNA matches it firmly. Clone size is shown for a subset of rows, as once, few, many or a class of expanded clone.

CDR3 protein | CDR3 DNA | J gene | D gene | V gene | clone size
CASSSSTISGADVLTF | . | TRBJ2-6 | . | TRBV6-6 | .
CASSEAGTDTQYF | TGTGCCAGCAGCGAAGCGGGCACAGATACGCAGTATTTT | TRBJ2-3 | . | TRBV2 | many
CASSPFGDPNEKLFF | TGCGCCAGCAGCCCTTTCGGAGACCCTAATGAAAAACTGTTTTTT | TRBJ1-4 | . | TRBV5-1 | few
CASSLEVGQGYGYTF | TGCGCCAGCAGCTTGGAAGTAGGACAGGGCTATGGCTACACCTTC | TRBJ1-2 | TRBD1 | TRBV5-1 | .
CASSLGDLAKNIQYF | TGCGCCAGCAGCTTGGGGGACCTAGCCAAAAACATTCAGTACTTC | TRBJ2-4 | . | TRBV5-1 | .
CSVGGTGSRGYTF | TGCAGCGTTGGAGGGACAGGCAGCAGAGGCTACACCTTC | TRBJ1-2 | TRBD1 | TRBV29-1 | .
CASRGLRANTGELFF | TGTGCCAGCAGGGGGTTAAGGGCAAACACCGGGGAGCTGTTTTTT | TRBJ2-2 | . | TRBV2 | .
CASSQGLRTEGRETQYF | TGCGCCAGCAGCCAAGGCTTAAGAACAGAGGGGCGGGAGACCCAGTACTTC | TRBJ2-5 | . | TRBV4-1 | few
CASSSGPGNYGYTF | TGTGCCAGCAGTTCAGGACCAGGGAACTATGGCTACACCTTC | TRBJ1-2 | . | TRBV28 | .
CSARPDQNIQYF | TGCAGTGCTAGGCCGGATCAAAACATTCAGTACTTC | TRBJ2-4 | . | TRBV20-1 | many
CNASGGSGYEQYF | TGCAACGCGAGCGGCGGGAGTGGGTACGAGCAGTACTTC | TRBJ2-7 | TRBD2 | TRBV20-1 | .
CASSPVGAYISGANVLTF | TGTGCCAGCAGCCCAGTTGGGGCCTACATCTCTGGGGCCAACGTCCTGACTTTC | TRBJ2-6 | . | TRBV14 | .
CASSPPPAGIDKLFF | TGTGCCAGCAGTCCCCCCCCTGCAGGGATAGACAAACTGTTTTTT | TRBJ1-4 | . | TRBV12-3/TRBV12-4 | .
CASSLVITYEQYF | TGTGCCAGCAGCTTGGTAATCACCTACGAGCAGTACTTC | TRBJ2-7 | . | TRBV7-2 | .
CASSPPSGEMTQYF | TGTGCCAGCAGCCCGCCTAGCGGGGAGATGACGCAGTATTTT | TRBJ2-3 | TRBD2 | TRBV7-9 | .
CASSAPPGYPYF | TGTGCCAGCAGTGCCCCCCCGGGGTACCCGTACTTC | TRBJ2-1 | . | TRBV12-3/TRBV12-4 | .
CASSPYSGAAPDTQYF | TGTGCCAGCAGCCCGTATAGCGGGGCGGCGCCGGATACGCAGTATTTT | TRBJ2-3 | TRBD2 | TRBV7-2 | few
CASSTPSSGETQYF | TGTGCCAGCAGCACTCCGTCTAGCGGAGAGACCCAGTACTTC | TRBJ2-5 | TRBD2 | TRBV3-1 | few
CSAELANYGYTF | TGCAGTGCCGAGTTAGCTAACTATGGCTACACCTTC | TRBJ1-2 | . | TRBV20-1 | .
CASSPSLSGINYGYTF | TGTGCCAGCAGCCCCTCCCTGAGCGGAATTAACTATGGCTACACCTTC | TRBJ1-2 | . | TRBV5-5 | .
CASSLDGYGYTF | TGTGCCAGCAGTTTGGACGGCTATGGCTACACCTTC | TRBJ1-2 | . | TRBV7-8 | few
CASSSDLQGVYGYTF | TGTGCCAGCAGCTCAGATTTACAGGGGGTCTATGGCTACACCTTC | TRBJ1-2 | TRBD1 | TRBV7-9 | .
CASSGAPGETQYF | TGTGCCAGCAGTGGGGCGCCGGGGGAGACCCAGTACTTC | TRBJ2-5 | . | TRBV28 | .
CSASREGSGYTF | TGCAGTGCTTCCCGGGAGGGTAGTGGCTACACCTTC | TRBJ1-2 | . | TRBV20-1 | few
CASSLGGTPNTEAFF | TGCGCCAGCAGCTTGGGGGGAACACCTAACACTGAAGCTTTCTTT | TRBJ1-1 | . | TRBV5-1 | .
CASRWGYEQYF | TGTGCCAGCCGGTGGGGCTACGAGCAGTACTTC | TRBJ2-7 | . | TRBV19 | .